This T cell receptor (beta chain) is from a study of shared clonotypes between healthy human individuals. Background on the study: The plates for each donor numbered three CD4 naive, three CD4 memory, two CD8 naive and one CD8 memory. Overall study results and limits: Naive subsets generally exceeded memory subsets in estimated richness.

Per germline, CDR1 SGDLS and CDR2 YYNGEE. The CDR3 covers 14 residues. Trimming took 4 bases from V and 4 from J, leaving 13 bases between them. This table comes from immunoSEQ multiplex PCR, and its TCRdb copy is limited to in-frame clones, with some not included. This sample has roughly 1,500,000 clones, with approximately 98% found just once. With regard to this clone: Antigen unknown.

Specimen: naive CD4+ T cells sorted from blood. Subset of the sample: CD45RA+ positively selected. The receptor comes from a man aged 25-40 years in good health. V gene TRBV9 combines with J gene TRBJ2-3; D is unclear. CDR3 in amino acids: CASSPRVAADTQYF. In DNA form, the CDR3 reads TGTGCCAGCAGCCCAAGGGTGGCGGCAGATACGCAGTATTTT. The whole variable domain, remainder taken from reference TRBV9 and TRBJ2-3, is DSGVTQTPKHLITATGQRVTLRCSPRSGDLSVYWYQQSLDQGLQFLIQYYNGEERAKGNILERFSAQQFPDLHSELNLSSLELGDSALYFCASSPRVAADTQYFGPGTRLTVL.